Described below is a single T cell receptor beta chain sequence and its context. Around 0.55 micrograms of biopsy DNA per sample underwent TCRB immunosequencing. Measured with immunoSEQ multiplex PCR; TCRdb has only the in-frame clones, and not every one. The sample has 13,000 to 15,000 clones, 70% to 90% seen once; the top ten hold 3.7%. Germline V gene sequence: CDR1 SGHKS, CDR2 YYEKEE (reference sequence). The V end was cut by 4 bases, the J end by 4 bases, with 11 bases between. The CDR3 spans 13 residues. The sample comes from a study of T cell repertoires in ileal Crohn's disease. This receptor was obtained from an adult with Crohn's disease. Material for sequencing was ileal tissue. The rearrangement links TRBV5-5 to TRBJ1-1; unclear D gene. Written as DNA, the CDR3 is TGTGCCAGCAGCCGGGAGGGAATCACTGAAGCTTTCTTT. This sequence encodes CASSREGITEAFF.